What follows are 10 T cell receptor beta chains derived from one specimen sequenced in a study of OX40 agonist ivuxolimab in advanced cancers. Profiled with immunoSEQ multiplex PCR; TCRdb holds only in-frame clones, not every one. The data contain some 42,000 clones, about 90% of them seen just once; the ten biggest clones take up 32%. The specimen comprised CD4+ or CD8+ T cells sorted from blood, sampled in a trial of the OX40 agonist ivuxolimab. Source of these receptors: an adult with an advanced solid tumor such as melanoma, head and neck, liver or kidney cancer.

This rearrangement joins TRBV20-1 to TRBJ2-7; tentative D call: TRBD1 (5 bases). V was shortened by 6 bases and J by 5 bases, with 11 bases between the two germline ends. Germline V gene lookup returns CDR1 DFQATT and CDR2 SNEGSKA (reference sequence). This CDR3 has 11 residues. The CDR3 DNA reads as TGCAGTGCCGCTCGCAGGGACGAGCAGTACTTC. Translating gives CSAARRDEQYF.

In its sample, this clone was seen once. This chain joins TRBV15 and TRBJ1-6; perhaps TRBD1 as D (6 bases). Trimming shortened V by 0 bases and J by 15 bases, and 12 bases separated the two germline ends. The CDR3 runs to 13 residues. The germline V gene has CDR1 LNHNV and CDR2 YYDKDF (reference sequence). This CDR3 reads CATSRETGLNLHF. The CDR3 nucleotides read TGTGCCACCAGCAGAGAAACAGGGCTGAACCTCCACTTT.

V usage is TRBV2 and J usage is TRBJ2-6; D remains ambiguous. Trimming removed 3 bases at V and 0 bases at J, with 6 bases between. This CDR3 comprises 15 residues. The germline V gene has CDR1 SNHLY and CDR2 FYNNEI. The CDR3 loop reads CASSDLTSGANVLTF. The CDR3 bases are TGTGCCAGCAGTGATTTGACCTCTGGGGCCAACGTCCTGACTTTC.

The chain carries TRBV5-4 and TRBJ2-5; no definite D call. V lost 4 bases to trimming and J lost 5 bases, with 18 bases between them. CDR3 length equals 15 residues. Germline CDR1 is SGHNT and CDR2 is YYREEE (reference sequence). The CDR3 loop reads CASSQQARVGETQYF. The CDR3 region has the DNA TGTGCCAGCAGCCAGCAGGCCCGGGTAGGGGAGACCCAGTACTTC.

In its sample, this clone was seen once. This sequence joins TRBV5-6 and TRBJ2-5; D may be TRBD1 or TRBD2 (5 bases each). The better agreement between TRBJ2-7 and the DNA end casts doubt on the J call. This CDR3 has 11 amino acids. Germline CDR1 and CDR2: SGHDT and YYEEEE. The CDR3, as DNA: TGTGCCAGCAGCGGGGGAGACGAGCAGTACTTC. It codes for CASSGGDEQYF.

V is TRBV30 and J is TRBJ2-2, with D perhaps TRBD1 (7 bases). The V end was cut by 3 bases, the J end by 2 bases, with 13 bases between. The CDR3 contains 15 residues. Germline CDR1 reads GTSNPN; CDR2 reads SVGIG (reference sequence). The CDR3 coding sequence is TGTGCCTGGAGCAGGGGGGCGGGAAACACCGGGGAGCTGTTTTTT. Protein: CAWSRGAGNTGELFF.

The J gene is TRBJ1-2, the V gene TRBV11-2, with a possible D match to TRBD1 (6 bases). The CDR3 is 14 residues long. V lost 5 bases and J 8 bases, leaving 18 bases between the germline ends. The germline V gene encodes CDR1 SGHAT and CDR2 FQNNGV. The CDR3, as DNA: TGTGCCAGCAGCCGGGGCCCCTACAGGGAGGGCTACACCTTC. This encodes CASSRGPYREGYTF. Drawing the rest from reference TRBV11-2 and TRBJ1-2, the complete variable domain is EAGVAQSPRYKIIEKRQSVAFWCNPISGHATLYWYQQILGQGPKLLIQFQNNGVVDDSQLPKDRFSAERLKGVDSTLKIQPAKLEDSAVYLCASSRGPYREGYTFGSGTRLTVV.

The rearrangement joins TRBV10-1 to TRBJ2-2; TRBD2 aligns across 8 bases. Germline assignment: CDR1 WNHNN and CDR2 SYGVQD (reference sequence). This CDR3 is 15 amino acids long. The junction had 11 bases not matched to a gene; V was cut back by 8 bases and J by 6 bases. The CDR3 DNA reads TGCGCCAGCTTGCGCGGGGGGTTTGGGGCCGGGGAGCTGTTTTTT. This codes for CASLRGGFGAGELFF.

This chain uses TRBV19 with TRBJ1-4; D gene unclear. The CDR3 is made up of 13 amino acids. The V end lost 2 bases, the J end lost 8 bases, and 9 bases lay between the germline ends. CDR1 and CDR2 from the germline V gene are LNHDA and SQIVND (reference sequence). This CDR3 reads CASSIKVNEKLFF. The CDR3 DNA is TGTGCCAGTAGTATAAAGGTGAACGAAAAACTGTTTTTT.

The CDR3 nucleotides read TGTGCCTGGACCTCACTCGACAGACCCTACACCTTC. This sequence encodes CAWTSLDRPYTF. The rearrangement uses TRBV30 and TRBJ1-2; maybe TRBD1 (5 bases). This CDR3 region has 12 residues. Per germline, CDR1 GTSNPN and CDR2 SVGIG (reference sequence). V shed 4 bases and J shed 10 bases, with 16 bases lying between them.